This TCR beta chain appears in the sequencing data of a study of prognosis after radiotherapy for stage I lung cancer. Study at large: Non-small cell lung cancer patients at stage I were enrolled between 2018 and January 2019. Without exception, patients with non-small cell lung cancer were deemed medically inoperable. Findings and caveats of the study: The authors reported that TRBV and TRBJ gene usage differed between patients with and without metastases.

At both of two time points, approximately 6 milliliters of peripheral blood were drawn. The CDR3 covers 16 residues. The V gene's germline CDR1 is KGHDR and CDR2 SFDVKD. As concerns this clonotype: Its cognate antigen is unknown. A far larger clone lies a single base away; this is likely a read error.

The authors amplified TCR beta CDR3 from genomic DNA using two-round multiplex PCR. First-round PCR, the initial amplification, used primers specific to each TRBV and TRBJ gene. Via MiXCR, TCRdb re-called the multiplex PCR reads, giving one row per CDR3 protein. Of more than 15,000 distinct CDR3 sequences detected, about 15% appear once; the ten largest clones hold 38%. The chain joins TRBV24-1 to TRBJ2-7; D not resolved. The J call is in doubt because the DNA end fits TRBJ2-5 better. The sequencing used PBMCs, collected before or after stereotactic body radiation therapy (not recorded which). This clonotype originated in a donor over 45 with non-small cell lung cancer. The CDR3 DNA reads TGTGCCACCAGTGATTTGCAAGGAAACTCCGGAGAGACCCAGTACTTC. This sequence encodes CATSDLQGNSGETQYF.